Listed below are T cell receptor beta chains from one sample, sequenced in a study of blood T cell repertoires in COVID-19. Some clones are missing from TCRdb's copy, which holds only in-frame ones; the method was immunoSEQ multiplex PCR. The sample shows 40,000 to 45,000 clones, 85% to 95% of them seen only once. Input material: peripheral blood. The receptor set was obtained from a human donor in a cohort sampled during active COVID-19. Both conserved end residues are part of each CDR3. A D gene is named only where the DNA matches it firmly. Clone size is given for some rows only: seen once, a few or many times, or a class if the clone is expanded.

J gene | clone size | D gene | V gene | CDR3 DNA | CDR3 protein
TRBJ2-7 | once | TRBD2 | TRBV4-1 | TGCGCCAGCAGCCAAGACACTACTAGCGGGAGCTCCTACGAGCAGTACTTC | CASSQDTTSGSSYEQYF
TRBJ1-2 | - | - | TRBV6-6 | TGTGCCAGCGGACAACCGTATGACTATGGCTACACCTTC | CASGQPYDYGYTF
TRBJ2-7 | - | TRBD1 | TRBV5-1 | TGCGCCAGCAGCGGGGGACAGGGGTCGGGCGAGCAGTACTTC | CASSGGQGSGEQYF
TRBJ1-2 | - | - | TRBV3-1/TRBV3-2 | TGTGCCAGCAGCCAAGAACTATCGGCATCTAGCTATGGCTACACCTTC | CASSQELSASSYGYTF
TRBJ1-1 | - | - | TRBV25-1 | TGTGCCTCAACAAAGGGGTCGCGCACTGAAGCTTTCTTT | CASTKGSRTEAFF
TRBJ1-1 | few | TRBD1 | TRBV12-3/TRBV12-4 | TGTGCCAGCAGCCTGGAACAGGGGGCGGTGTACTTCTTT | CASSLEQGAVYFF
TRBJ2-7 | - | TRBD2 | TRBV19 | TGTGCCAGTAGTAAGGCCAGCGGGGTCTCCTACGAGCAGTACTTC | CASSKASGVSYEQYF
TRBJ1-2 | - | - | TRBV7-9 | TGTGCCAGCAGCTTAAGCGAATACTATGGCTACACCTTC | CASSLSEYYGYTF
TRBJ2-3 | - | TRBD2 | TRBV29-1 | TGCAGCGTCGGGACTAGCGGGTCTCACACAGATACGCAGTATTTT | CSVGTSGSHTDTQYF
TRBJ2-3 | - | - | TRBV24-1 | TGTGCCACTTCACTAGGAGCAGATACGCAGTATTTT | CATSLGADTQYF
TRBJ2-3 | - | TRBD2 | TRBV30 | TGTGCCTGGGACACGGCGGGAGGGCCGAGAGATACGCAGTATTTT | CAWDTAGGPRDTQYF
TRBJ2-1 | - | - | TRBV6-5 | TGTGCCAGCAAATGGCTCAGTGAGCAGTTCTTC | CASKWLSEQFF
TRBJ2-6 | - | - | TRBV9 | TGTGCCAGCAGCGTAGCGGGGTCTGGGGCCAACGTCCTGACTTTC | CASSVAGSGANVLTF
TRBJ1-2 | - | TRBD1 | TRBV14 | TGTGCCAGCAGCCAAACATACAGGGGGCTCGACGGCTACACCTTC | CASSQTYRGLDGYTF
TRBJ2-2 | - | - | TRBV5-6 | TGTGCCAGCAGCAGGTACGGGAGCCCCGACAGCGGGGAGCTGTTTTTT | CASSRYGSPDSGELFF
TRBJ1-6 | - | TRBD1 | TRBV19 | TGTGCCAGTAGTGCCCAAGACAGGGATAATTCACCCCTCCACTTT | CASSAQDRDNSPLHF
TRBJ2-2 | - | - | TRBV5-1 | TGCGCCAGCAGCTTGGTGCCTAGCCACCGGGAGCTGTTTTTT | CASSLVPSHRELFF
TRBJ1-1 | - | - | TRBV6-5 | TGTGCCAGCAGTCTACGTGACGGAAGGAGTGAAGCTTTCTTT | CASSLRDGRSEAFF
TRBJ2-5 | - | - | TRBV4-1 | TGCGCCAGCAGCCAAGAAGGGCGGGCCACGGAGACCCAGTACTTC | CASSQEGRATETQYF
TRBJ2-1 | - | TRBD2 | TRBV4-1 | TGCGCCAGCAGACGGACTAGCGGGGACTACAATGAGCAGTTCTTC | CASRRTSGDYNEQFF
TRBJ1-1 | - | - | TRBV18 | TGTGCCAGCTCCCCTGGACACTTTGGCGGCACTGAAGCTTTCTTT | CASSPGHFGGTEAFF
TRBJ2-7 | - | TRBD1 | TRBV7-2 | TGTGCCAGCAGCGGCGGACAGGGGGGAACCTACGAGCAGTACTTC | CASSGGQGGTYEQYF
TRBJ2-1 | - | - | TRBV21-1 | TGTGCCAGCAGCAGACCAGACAGGGGGCGGATGAAGGATGAGCAGTTCTTC | CASSRPDRGRMKDEQFF
TRBJ2-3 | - | TRBD1 | TRBV6-5 | TGTGCCAGCTCGGACAGGGGAGATACGCAGTATTTT | CASSDRGDTQYF
TRBJ2-1 | - | TRBD2 | TRBV3-1/TRBV3-2 | TGTGCCAGCAGCCAAGCGGGACTAGCGGTTTTGGGTGAGCAGTTCTTC | CASSQAGLAVLGEQFF
TRBJ2-1 | - | TRBD2 | TRBV3-1/TRBV3-2 | TGTGCCAGCAGCTCTCTAGCGGGAGGTCTTTCCTACAATGAGCAGTTCTTC | CASSSLAGGLSYNEQFF
TRBJ1-4 | - | TRBD1 | TRBV6-5 | TGTGCCAGCAGTTACTTTCAGGGGGGCGGAAGTGAAAAACTGTTTTTT | CASSYFQGGGSEKLFF
TRBJ1-2 | - | - | TRBV4-1 | TGCGCCAGCAGCCAAGATGGGGGGTTCCAGTCGGACACCTTC | CASSQDGGFQSDTF
TRBJ2-1 | - | - | TRBV27 | TGTGCCAGCTCTATCGCCCGAGGCGTGGAGCAGTTCTTC | CASSIARGVEQFF
TRBJ2-5 | - | - | TRBV5-8 | TGTGCCAGCAGCTTGGACAGGTCGCGAGAGACCCAGTACTTC | CASSLDRSRETQYF
TRBJ2-1 | - | TRBD1 | TRBV9 | TGTGCCAGCAGCCCGCGGACAGGTGCCGGCTTTGGCCAGTTCTTC | CASSPRTGAGFGQFF
TRBJ1-1 | once | - | TRBV25-1 | TGTGCCAGCAGTGAATACGAACTCCGGGACACTGAAGCTTTCTTT | CASSEYELRDTEAFF
TRBJ2-7 | - | - | TRBV7-9 | TGTGCCAGCAGCTTAGCGCGGGCCGGAGTCTACGAGCAGTACTTC | CASSLARAGVYEQYF
TRBJ1-6 | - | TRBD1 | TRBV19 | TGTGCCAGTAGTGGGGGACAGGGAAGTTCACCCCTCCACTTT | CASSGGQGSSPLHF
TRBJ2-5 | once | - | TRBV15 | TGTGCCACCAGCAGAGATCGACGGGTTGGGGAGACCCAGTACTTC | CATSRDRRVGETQYF
TRBJ1-3 | - | TRBD1 | TRBV15 | TGTGCCACCAGCAGAGATGGAACAGGGGGGTTTTCTTTTCAATCTGGAAACACCATATATTTT | CATSRDGTGGFSFQSGNTIYF
TRBJ2-7 | - | TRBD2 | TRBV3-1/TRBV3-2 | TGTGCCAGCAGCCAACCTAGCGGGAGAGTTCCCTACGAGCAGTACTTC | CASSQPSGRVPYEQYF
TRBJ2-2 | - | TRBD1 | TRBV5-5 | TGTGCCAGCAGCTATGGACAGGGGGCGAACACCGGGGAGCTGTTTTTT | CASSYGQGANTGELFF
TRBJ1-2 | - | TRBD1 | TRBV27 | TGTGCCACCGCCGACAGGGCTGGCTACACCTTC | CATADRAGYTF
TRBJ2-2 | - | TRBD1 | TRBV9 | TGTGCCAGCACCGGACAGGCACGGAACACCGGGGAGCTGTTTTTT | CASTGQARNTGELFF
TRBJ1-1 | once | TRBD1 | TRBV4-3 | TGCGCCAGCAGCCAAGATTGGAGGGGGCCCGGACCTGAAGCTTTCTTT | CASSQDWRGPGPEAFF
TRBJ2-7 | - | TRBD2 | TRBV3-1/TRBV3-2 | TGTGCCAGCAGCCTGAGCGGGGGGGCCTATGAGCAGTACTTC | CASSLSGGAYEQYF
TRBJ2-5 | - | TRBD1 | TRBV10-3 | TGTGCCATCAGGGGACAGGGCCCATGGGGTGAGACCCAGTACTTC | CAIRGQGPWGETQYF
TRBJ2-4 | - | - | TRBV5-1 | TGCGCCAGCAGCTTGACAGGGACCACGGACATTCAGTACTTC | CASSLTGTTDIQYF
TRBJ2-5 | - | TRBD2 | TRBV19 | TGTGCCAGTAGTATGATAGGGGAACTAGCGGGAGTGGGCAAGACCCAGTACTTC | CASSMIGELAGVGKTQYF
TRBJ2-1 | - | - | TRBV6-5 | TGTGCCAGCAGTTCCCTCTACAATGAGCAGTTCTTC | CASSSLYNEQFF
TRBJ2-1 | - | TRBD2 | TRBV7-2 | TGTGCCAGCAGCTCGGTAGCGGGGGGGCGTGGTGAGCAGTTCTTC | CASSSVAGGRGEQFF
TRBJ2-7 | - | TRBD2 | TRBV5-5 | TGTGCCAGCAGGGCTAGCGGGTTTTACGAGCAGTACTTC | CASRASGFYEQYF
TRBJ1-1 | - | - | TRBV5-1 | TGCGCCAGCAGCTTTTTTCACTCGGGCACTGAAGCTTTCTTT | CASSFFHSGTEAFF
TRBJ2-2 | - | TRBD1 | TRBV7-2 | TGTGCCAGCGGAGACCGGACAGGGTATGCCGGGGAGCTGTTTTTT | CASGDRTGYAGELFF
TRBJ2-3 | - | - | TRBV11-2 | TGTGCCAGCAGCCTAGATACGCAGTATTTT | CASSLDTQYF
TRBJ2-2 | few | - | TRBV7-2 | TGTGCCAGCAGACGGGACACCGGGGAGCTGTTTTTT | CASRRDTGELFF
TRBJ2-5 | - | TRBD2 | TRBV4-2 | TGTGCCAGCAGCCAAGACATCGGGGGGGGCCGAGAGACCCAGTACTTC | CASSQDIGGGRETQYF
TRBJ2-7 | - | - | TRBV4-1 | TGCGCCAGCAGCCAAGATGAAGGCGGGGAGCAGTACTTC | CASSQDEGGEQYF
TRBJ2-1 | once | - | TRBV6-2/TRBV6-3 | TGTGCCAGCAGCCCGACTACCGTGGGTCTCTACAATGAGCAGTTCTTC | CASSPTTVGLYNEQFF
TRBJ2-2 | - | TRBD1 | TRBV19 | TGTGCCACCACTTCCCTGGACAGGGCCGACGGGGAGCTGTTTTTT | CATTSLDRADGELFF
TRBJ2-3 | - | TRBD1 | TRBV5-1 | TGCGCCAGCAGCCCGACAGGGAGCACAGATACGCAGTATTTT | CASSPTGSTDTQYF
TRBJ2-7 | - | - | TRBV27 | TGTGCCAGCAGAAACGGCAGGGGCTCCTACGAGCAGTACTTC | CASRNGRGSYEQYF
TRBJ2-3 | - | - | TRBV6-4 | TGTGCCAGTAGGAGAGGGCCTAGCACAGATACGCAGTATTTT | CASRRGPSTDTQYF
TRBJ1-2 | - | - | TRBV5-1 | TGCGCCAGCAGCTTGGATGGCATAACAGCTAACTATGGCTACACCTTC | CASSLDGITANYGYTF